The text below deals with one TCR beta chain. The data stem from a study of blood T cell repertoires in COVID-19. Study at large: Acute-phase and convalescent COVID-19 samples originated in the United States, Italy and Spain.

Trimming took off 4 bases at V and 8 bases at J, with 11 bases between the two ends. Germline V gene sequence: CDR1 LGHDT, CDR2 YNNKEL (reference sequence). The CDR3 has 12 amino acids. Data came from immunoSEQ multiplex PCR; TCRdb stores just in-frame clones and leaves some out. The sample includes 30,000 to 40,000 clones, roughly 90% of them seen just once. The sequence was collected from a man aged 60 to 75 with active or convalescent COVID-19. The J gene is TRBJ1-2, the V gene TRBV3-1 (or the pseudogene TRBV3-2); D is uncertain. The sequenced sample consisted of peripheral blood. CDR3 bases: TGTGCCAGCAGCCTTAGCGGGGTCGGCTACACCTTC. This translates into CASSLSGVGYTF.